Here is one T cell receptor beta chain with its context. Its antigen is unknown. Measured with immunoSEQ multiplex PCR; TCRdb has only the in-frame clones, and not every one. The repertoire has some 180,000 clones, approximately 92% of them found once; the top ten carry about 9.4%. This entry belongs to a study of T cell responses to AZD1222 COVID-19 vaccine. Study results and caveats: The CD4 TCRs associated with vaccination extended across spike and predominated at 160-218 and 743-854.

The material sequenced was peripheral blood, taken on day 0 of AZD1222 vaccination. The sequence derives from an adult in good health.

CDR3 nucleotide sequence: TGTGCCAGCAGCTTAGATCTAAAGGTTAACAGGGGGCAAATCTACGAGCAGTACTTC. Translating gives CASSLDLKVNRGQIYEQYF. The V call is TRBV11-2, the J call TRBJ2-7; TRBD1 agrees at 9 bases. Germline lookup yields CDR1 SGHAT and CDR2 FQNNGV. V dropped 0 bases and J dropped 3; count of bases not matched to a gene: 15. CDR3 length: 19 residues.